Described below is a single T cell receptor beta chain sequence and its context. Original handling: Amplified reference gene primers provided the basis for estimating nucleated cell counts. Assay used: immunoSEQ multiplex PCR; TCRdb lists only in-frame clones, some missing. The DNA gave D and trimming, while V, J and clone size come from that table. The sample has some 150,000 clones; about four fifths are singletons. The sample is drawn from a study of blood T cell repertoires in COVID-19. About the study: Spain, Italy and the United States supplied samples that represented acute and convalescent COVID-19. T cells, B-cell-depleted T cells, or PBMCs supplied cDNA or gDNA.

Sequencing was done on a sample of peripheral blood. The receptor was isolated from a human donor with acute or convalescent COVID-19. The donor label of this sample is uncertain.

The chain's CDR3 is CASSGTGKQGPTNEKLFF. CDR3 nucleotides: TGCGCCAGCAGTGGGACAGGGAAACAAGGTCCAACTAATGAAAAACTGTTTTTT. The chain recombines TRBV10-2 with TRBJ1-4, with TRBD1 identical over 8 bases. CDR1 and CDR2 from the germline V gene are WSHSY and SAAADI. CDR3 length: 18 amino acids. Trimming took 4 bases from V and 0 from J; bases not matched to a gene: 10.